The entry below gives a single TCR beta chain sequence along with its context. Its antigen is as yet unknown. The sample belongs to a study of T cell responses to AZD1222 COVID-19 vaccine. Study outcomes and limitations: Only a handful of AZD1222 recipients, more than five in all, had baseline seropositivity. The donors showed a predominance of white British ancestry and of females, with possible underestimation of clonal diversity.

Germline lookup yields CDR1 GTSNPN and CDR2 SVGIG (reference sequence). This CDR3 is built from 13 residues. Between the trimmed V and J ends, which lost 2 bases and 7 bases, there was a span of 12 bases. Produced via immunoSEQ multiplex PCR; TCRdb's table is partial and in-frame only. This table holds more than 100,000 clones, 92% found once. The starting material was peripheral blood, obtained on day 0 of AZD1222 vaccination. V gene TRBV30 combines with J gene TRBJ1-5; the D is unclear. This clonotype was obtained from an adult in good health. The CDR3 nucleotides read TGTGCCTGGAGTAGGGAAATGAGACAGCCCCAGCATTTT. Protein product: CAWSREMRQPQHF.